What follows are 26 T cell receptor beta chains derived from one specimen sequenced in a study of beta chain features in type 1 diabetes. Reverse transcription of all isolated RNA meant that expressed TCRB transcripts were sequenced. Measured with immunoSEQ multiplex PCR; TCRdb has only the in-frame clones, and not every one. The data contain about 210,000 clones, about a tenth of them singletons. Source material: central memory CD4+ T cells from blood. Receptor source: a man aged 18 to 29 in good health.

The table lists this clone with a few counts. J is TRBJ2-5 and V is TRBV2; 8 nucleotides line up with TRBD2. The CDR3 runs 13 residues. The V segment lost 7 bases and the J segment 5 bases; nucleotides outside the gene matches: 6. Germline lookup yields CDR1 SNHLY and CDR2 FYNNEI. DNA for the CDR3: TGTGCCAGCATACTAGCGGAGAGGGAGACCCAGTACTTC. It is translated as CASILAERETQYF. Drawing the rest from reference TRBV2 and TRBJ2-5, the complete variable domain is EPEVTQTPSHQVTQMGQEVILRCVPISNHLYFYWYRQILGQKVEFLVSFYNNEISEKSEIFDDQFSVERPDGSNFTLKIRSTKLEDSAMYFCASILAERETQYFGPGTRLLVL.

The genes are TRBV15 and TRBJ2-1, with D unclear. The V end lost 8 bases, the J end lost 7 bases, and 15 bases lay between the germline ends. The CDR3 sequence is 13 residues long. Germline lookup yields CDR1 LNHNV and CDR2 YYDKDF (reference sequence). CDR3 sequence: CATAELDQNEQFF. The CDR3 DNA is TGTGCCACCGCGGAGCTAGACCAGAATGAGCAGTTCTTC. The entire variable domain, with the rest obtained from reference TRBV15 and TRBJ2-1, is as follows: DAMVIQNPRYQVTQFGKPVTLSCSQTLNHNVMYWYQQKSSQAPKLLFHYYDKDFNNEADTPDNFQSRRPNTSFCFLDIRSPGLGDTAMYLCATAELDQNEQFFGPGTRLTVL.

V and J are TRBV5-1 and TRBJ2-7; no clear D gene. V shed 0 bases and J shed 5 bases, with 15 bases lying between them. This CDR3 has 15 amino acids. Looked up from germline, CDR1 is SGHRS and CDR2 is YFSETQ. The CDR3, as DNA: TGCGCCAGCAGCTTGGCCCTAGGTGACTTCAACGAGCAGTACTTC. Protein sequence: CASSLALGDFNEQYF.

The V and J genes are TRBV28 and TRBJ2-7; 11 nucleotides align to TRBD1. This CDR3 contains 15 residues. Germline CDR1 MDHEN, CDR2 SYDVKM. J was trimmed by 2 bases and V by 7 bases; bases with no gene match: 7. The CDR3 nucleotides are TGTGCCAGCACCCTCGTGGGACAGGGGGCCTACGAGCAGTACTTC. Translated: CASTLVGQGAYEQYF.

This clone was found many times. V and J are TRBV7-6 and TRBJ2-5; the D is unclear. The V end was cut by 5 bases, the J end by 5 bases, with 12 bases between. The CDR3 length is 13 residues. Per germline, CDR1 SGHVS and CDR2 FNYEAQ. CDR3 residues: CASSESRSETQYF. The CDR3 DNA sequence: TGTGCCAGCAGCGAAAGCAGGAGCGAGACCCAGTACTTC. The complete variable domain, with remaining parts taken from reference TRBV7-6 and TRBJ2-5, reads GAGVSQSPRYKVTKRGQDVALRCDPISGHVSLYWYRQALGQGPEFLTYFNYEAQQDKSGLPNDRFSAERPEGSISTLTIQRTEQRDSAMYRCASSESRSETQYFGPGTRLLVL.

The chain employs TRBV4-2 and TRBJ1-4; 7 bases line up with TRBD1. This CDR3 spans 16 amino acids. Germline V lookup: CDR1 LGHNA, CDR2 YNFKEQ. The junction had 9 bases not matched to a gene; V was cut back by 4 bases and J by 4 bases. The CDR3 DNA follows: TGTGCCAGCAGCCTCGCGAAAGGGGGCAGTAATGAAAAACTGTTTTTT. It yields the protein CASSLAKGGSNEKLFF.

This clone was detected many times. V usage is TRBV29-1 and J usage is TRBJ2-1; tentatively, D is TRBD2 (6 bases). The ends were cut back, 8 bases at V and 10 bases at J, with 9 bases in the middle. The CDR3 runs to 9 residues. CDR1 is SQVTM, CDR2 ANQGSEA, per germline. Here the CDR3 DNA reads TGCAGCCTTCGGGAGGAGCAGTTCTTC. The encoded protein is CSLREEQFF.

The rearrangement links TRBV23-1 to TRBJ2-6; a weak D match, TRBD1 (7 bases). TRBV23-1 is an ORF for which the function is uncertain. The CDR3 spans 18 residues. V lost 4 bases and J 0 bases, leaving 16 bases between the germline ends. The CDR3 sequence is CASSRRDSSSSGANVLTF. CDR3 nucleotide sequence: TGCGCCAGCAGTCGGCGGGACAGTAGTAGCTCTGGGGCCAACGTCCTGACTTTC.

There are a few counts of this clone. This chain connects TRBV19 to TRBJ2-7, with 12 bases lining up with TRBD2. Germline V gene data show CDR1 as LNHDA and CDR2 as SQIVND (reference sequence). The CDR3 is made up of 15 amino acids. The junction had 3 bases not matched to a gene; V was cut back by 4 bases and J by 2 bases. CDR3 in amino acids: CASSRLAGVPYEQYF. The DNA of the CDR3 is TGTGCCAGTAGTAGACTAGCGGGAGTCCCCTACGAGCAGTACTTC.

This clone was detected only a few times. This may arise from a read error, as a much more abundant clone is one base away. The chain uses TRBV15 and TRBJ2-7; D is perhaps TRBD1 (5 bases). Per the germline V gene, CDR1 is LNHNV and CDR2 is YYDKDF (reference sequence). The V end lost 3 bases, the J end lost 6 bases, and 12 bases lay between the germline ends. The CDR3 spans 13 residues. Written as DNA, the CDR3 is TGTGCCACCAGCAGCGGCAGGGCCCCCGAGCAGTACTTC. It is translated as CATSSGRAPEQYF.

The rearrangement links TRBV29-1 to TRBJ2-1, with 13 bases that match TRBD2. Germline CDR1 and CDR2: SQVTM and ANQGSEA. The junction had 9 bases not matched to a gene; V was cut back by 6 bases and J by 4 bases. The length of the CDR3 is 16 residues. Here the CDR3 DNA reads TGCAGCGTACCTAGGACTAGCGGGAGAGAATACAATGAGCAGTTCTTC. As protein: CSVPRTSGREYNEQFF.

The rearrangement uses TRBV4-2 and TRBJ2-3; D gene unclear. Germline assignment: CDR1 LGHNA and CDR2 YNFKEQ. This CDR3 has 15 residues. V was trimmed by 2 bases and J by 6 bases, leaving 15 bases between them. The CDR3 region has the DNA TGTGCCAGCAGCCAACGACTTTCCACAGTTGATACGCAGTATTTT. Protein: CASSQRLSTVDTQYF.

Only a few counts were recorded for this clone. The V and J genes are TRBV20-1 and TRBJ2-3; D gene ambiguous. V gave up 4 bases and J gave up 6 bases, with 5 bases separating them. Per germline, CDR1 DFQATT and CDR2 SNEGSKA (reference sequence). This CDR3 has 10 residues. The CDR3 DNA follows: TGCAGTGCTAAGACTGATACGCAGTATTTT. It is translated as CSAKTDTQYF.

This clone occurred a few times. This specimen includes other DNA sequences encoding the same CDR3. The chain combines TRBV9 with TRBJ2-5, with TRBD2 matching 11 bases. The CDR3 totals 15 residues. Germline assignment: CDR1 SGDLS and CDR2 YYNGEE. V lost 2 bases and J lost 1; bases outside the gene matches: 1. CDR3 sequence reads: CASSVGLAVQETQYF. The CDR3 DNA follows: TGTGCCAGCAGCGTGGGACTAGCGGTCCAAGAGACCCAGTACTTC.

Written as DNA, the CDR3 is TGTGCCAGCAAATCGTTAGGGCTTAACTATGGCTACACCTTC. Residues: CASKSLGLNYGYTF. The chain links TRBV2 to TRBJ1-2, with D unresolved. CDR1 SNHLY and CDR2 FYNNEI come from the germline V gene. The germline V and J ends were trimmed by 7 bases and 1 base, with 13 bases remaining between them. The CDR3 extends over 14 amino acids.

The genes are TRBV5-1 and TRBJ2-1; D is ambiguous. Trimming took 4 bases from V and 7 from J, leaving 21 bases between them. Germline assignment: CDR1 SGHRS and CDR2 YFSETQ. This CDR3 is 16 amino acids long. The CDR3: CASSLGVSAQINEQFF. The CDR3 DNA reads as TGCGCCAGCAGCCTAGGCGTCAGCGCCCAGATAAATGAGCAGTTCTTC. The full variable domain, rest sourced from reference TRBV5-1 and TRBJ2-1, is KAGVTQTPRYLIKTRGQQVTLSCSPISGHRSVSWYQQTPGQGLQFLFEYFSETQRNKGNFPGRFSGRQFSNSRSEMNVSTLELGDSALYLCASSLGVSAQINEQFFGPGTRLTVL.

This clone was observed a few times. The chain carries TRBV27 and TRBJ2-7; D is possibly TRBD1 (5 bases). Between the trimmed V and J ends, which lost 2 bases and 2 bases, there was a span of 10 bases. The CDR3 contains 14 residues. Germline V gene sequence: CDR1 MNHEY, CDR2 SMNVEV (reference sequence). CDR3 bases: TGTGCCAGCAGTTTAAGGAGACAGACCTACGAGCAGTACTTC. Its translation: CASSLRRQTYEQYF.

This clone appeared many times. The CDR3 spells CASSLGPTGIGIQYF. The DNA of the CDR3 is TGTGCCAGCAGCTTAGGACCTACAGGGATTGGCATTCAGTACTTC. The chain recombines TRBV7-9 with TRBJ2-4; tentative D call: TRBD1 (6 bases). Trimming pared 1 base from V and 9 bases from J, leaving 16 bases between. The CDR3 covers 15 residues. The germline CDR1 and CDR2 sequences are SEHNR and FQNEAQ (reference sequence). Full variable domain (outside the CDR3, taken from reference TRBV7-9 and TRBJ2-4): DTGVSQNPRHKITKRGQNVTFRCDPISEHNRLYWYRQTLGQGPEFLTYFQNEAQLEKSRLLSDRFSAERPKGSFSTLEIQRTEQGDSAMYLCASSLGPTGIGIQYFGAGTRLSVL.

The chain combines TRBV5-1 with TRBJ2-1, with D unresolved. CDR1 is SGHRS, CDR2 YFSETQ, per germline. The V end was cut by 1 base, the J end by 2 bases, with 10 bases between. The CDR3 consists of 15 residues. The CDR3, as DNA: TGCGCCAGCAGCTTGATCACCTTTACCTACAATGAGCAGTTCTTC. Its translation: CASSLITFTYNEQFF.

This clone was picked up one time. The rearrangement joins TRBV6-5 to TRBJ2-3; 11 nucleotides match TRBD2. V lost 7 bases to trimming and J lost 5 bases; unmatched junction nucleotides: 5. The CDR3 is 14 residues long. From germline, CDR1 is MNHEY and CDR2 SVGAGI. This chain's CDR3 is CASKNGLAGDTQYF. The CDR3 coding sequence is TGTGCCAGCAAGAATGGACTAGCGGGAGATACGCAGTATTTT.

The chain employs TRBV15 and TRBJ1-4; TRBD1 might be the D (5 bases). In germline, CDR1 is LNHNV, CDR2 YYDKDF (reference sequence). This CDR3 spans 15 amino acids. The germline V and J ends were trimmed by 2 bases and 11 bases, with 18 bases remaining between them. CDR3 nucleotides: TGTGCCACCAGCAGAAAACCGGGCGGCGAGGGGAAACTGTTTTTT. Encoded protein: CATSRKPGGEGKLFF.

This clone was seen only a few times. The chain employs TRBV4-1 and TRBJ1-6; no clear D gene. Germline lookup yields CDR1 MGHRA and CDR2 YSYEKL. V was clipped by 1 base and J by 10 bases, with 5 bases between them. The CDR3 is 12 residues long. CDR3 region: CASSQVRSPLHF. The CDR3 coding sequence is TGCGCCAGCAGCCAAGTCCGCTCACCCCTCCACTTT.

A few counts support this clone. CDR3 DNA sequence: TGTGCCAGCAGCCATACGGCTAGCGGGATCACCGGGGAGCTGTTTTTT. Amino acids: CASSHTASGITGELFF. The rearrangement joins TRBV14 to TRBJ2-2, with 9 bases identical to TRBD2. Germline loops: CDR1 SGHDN, CDR2 FVKESK. This CDR3 comprises 16 residues. Trimming at V came to 3 bases and at J to 4 bases, leaving 6 bases not matched to a gene.

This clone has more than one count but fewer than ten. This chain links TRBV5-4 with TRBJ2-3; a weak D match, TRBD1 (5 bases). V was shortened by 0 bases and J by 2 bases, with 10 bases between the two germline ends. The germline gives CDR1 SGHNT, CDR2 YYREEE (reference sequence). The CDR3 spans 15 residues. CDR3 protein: CASSLVGRDTDTQYF. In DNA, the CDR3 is TGTGCCAGCAGCTTGGTGGGCAGGGACACAGATACGCAGTATTTT.

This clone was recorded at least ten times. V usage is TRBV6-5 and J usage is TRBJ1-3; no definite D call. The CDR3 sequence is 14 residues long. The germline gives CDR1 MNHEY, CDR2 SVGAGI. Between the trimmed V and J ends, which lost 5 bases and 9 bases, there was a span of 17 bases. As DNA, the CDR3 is TGTGCCAGCAGTGTTGGGGTGGCCGGCGGCACCATATATTTT. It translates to CASSVGVAGGTIYF.

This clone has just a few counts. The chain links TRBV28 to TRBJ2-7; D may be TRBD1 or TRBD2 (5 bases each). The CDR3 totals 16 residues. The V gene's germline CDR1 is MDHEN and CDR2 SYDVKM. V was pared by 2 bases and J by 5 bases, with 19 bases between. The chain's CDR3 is CASSLTEMGVLDEQYF. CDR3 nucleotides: TGTGCCAGCAGTTTAACTGAAATGGGGGTATTAGACGAGCAGTACTTC.